These 5 T cell receptor beta chains came from one sample sequenced in a study of PD-L1 blockade in urothelial cancer. The time point: pretreatment peripheral blood. Sequenced by immunoSEQ multiplex PCR; TCRdb stores in-frame clones only, minus some. The data show around 50,000 clones, approximately 80% seen once. The source was PBMCs, collected around atezolizumab (anti-PD-L1) treatment. The receptors come from a man over 45 with urothelial cancer.

The chain joins TRBV19 to TRBJ2-2, with no clear D. V lost 4 bases, J lost 2 bases, and 5 bases lay in between. The CDR3 length is 13 residues. CDR1 is LNHDA, CDR2 SQIVND, per germline (reference sequence). CDR3 loop: CASSRANTGELFF. CDR3 DNA sequence: TGTGCCAGTAGTAGGGCCAACACCGGGGAGCTGTTTTTT.

This chain connects TRBV6-1 to TRBJ1-1; TRBD1 aligns across 12 bases. Trimming removed 2 bases from V and 10 bases from J; junction bases left unmatched: 11. CDR3 size: 16 residues. The germline V gene has CDR1 MNHNS and CDR2 SASEGT. CDR3: CASSESNRDRGRGAFF. CDR3 in DNA: TGTGCCAGCAGTGAATCGAACCGGGACAGGGGGCGAGGAGCTTTCTTT.

The V call is TRBV5-6, the J call TRBJ1-6, with a possible D match to TRBD1 (5 bases). Trimming shortened V by 3 bases and J by 5 bases, and 6 bases separated the two germline ends. Germline lookup yields CDR1 SGHDT and CDR2 YYEEEE. This CDR3 has 13 amino acids. CDR3 coding DNA: TGTGCCAGCAGCTGGGGGGATAATTCACCCCTCCACTTT. Its protein is CASSWGDNSPLHF.

CDR3 in amino acids: CASRFQGQGIEEQYF. In DNA, the CDR3 is TGTGCCAGCAGATTCCAGGGACAGGGGATAGAAGAGCAGTACTTC. The chain joins TRBV6-1 to TRBJ2-7; 10 bases are a match to TRBD1. The CDR3 contains 15 residues. Germline loops: CDR1 MNHNS, CDR2 SASEGT. V dropped 6 bases and J dropped 7; count of bases not matched to a gene: 12.

This chain links TRBV11-2 with TRBJ2-5, with a possible D match to TRBD1 (5 bases). The V gene's germline CDR1 is SGHAT and CDR2 FQNNGV. Trimming shortened V by 2 bases and J by 5 bases, and 18 bases separated the two germline ends. The length of the CDR3 is 16 residues. Here the CDR3 reads CASSLNAPRAAETQYF. In DNA, the CDR3 is TGTGCCAGCAGCTTAAATGCCCCCAGGGCCGCGGAGACCCAGTACTTC.